The source of this T cell receptor (beta chain) is a study of blood T cell repertoires in COVID-19. Study details: Collection of acute and convalescent COVID-19 samples took place in the United States, Italy and Spain.

The assay was immunoSEQ multiplex PCR, and TCRdb's table has in-frame clones only and misses some. The sample yields more than 75,000 clones, 80% to 90% seen once. V lost 2 bases to trimming and J lost 5 bases; unmatched junction nucleotides: 7. There are 15 residues in the CDR3. Germline V gene lookup returns CDR1 MDHEN and CDR2 SYDVKM. This TCR came from a man at least 80 years old with active or convalescent COVID-19. The gene calls are TRBV28 and TRBJ2-3, with 7 bases fitting TRBD2. The sequencing sample was made of peripheral blood. As DNA, the CDR3 is TGTGCCAGCAGTTTAGCGGGAGATGGGCAAGATACGCAGTATTTT. Amino acid sequence: CASSLAGDGQDTQYF.